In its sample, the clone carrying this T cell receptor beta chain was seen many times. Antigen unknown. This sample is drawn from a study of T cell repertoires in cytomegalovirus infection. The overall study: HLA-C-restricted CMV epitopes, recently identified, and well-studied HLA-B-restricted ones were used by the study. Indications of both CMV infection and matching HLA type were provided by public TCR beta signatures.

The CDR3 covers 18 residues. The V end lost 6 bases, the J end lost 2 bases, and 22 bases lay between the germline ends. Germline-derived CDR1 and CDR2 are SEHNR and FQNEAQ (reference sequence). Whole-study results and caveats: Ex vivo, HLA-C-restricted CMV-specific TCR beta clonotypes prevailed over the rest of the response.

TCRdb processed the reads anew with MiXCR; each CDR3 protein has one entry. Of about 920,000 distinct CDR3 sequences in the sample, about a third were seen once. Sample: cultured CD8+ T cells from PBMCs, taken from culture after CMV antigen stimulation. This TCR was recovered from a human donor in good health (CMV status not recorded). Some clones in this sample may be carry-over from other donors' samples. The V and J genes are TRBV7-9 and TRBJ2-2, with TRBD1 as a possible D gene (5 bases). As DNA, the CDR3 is TGTGCCAGCAGATCTGCAACACAGGTGTACCTAAACACCGGGGAGCTGTTTTTT. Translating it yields CASRSATQVYLNTGELFF.